A selection of T cell receptor beta chains follows, all from one sample in a study of blood T cells in healthy people across ages. TCRdb itself ran the 5' RACE reads through MiXCR, one entry per CDR3 protein. This repertoire shows 380,000 or so distinct CDR3 sequences, 45% to 60% found once; its top ten account for 51%. Sequenced material: blood. The receptors stem from a man aged 55 to 70 in good health. Both conserved end residues are part of each CDR3. D genes are given only for firm matches.

D: .
J: TRBJ2-7
V: TRBV6-1
CDR3: CASHIRLDEQYF

D: .
J: TRBJ2-6
V: TRBV20-1
CDR3: CSARGGPGANVLTF

D: .
J: TRBJ1-1
V: TRBV5-1
CDR3: CASSPREAMNTEAFF

D: .
J: TRBJ2-3
V: TRBV5-6
CDR3: CASSLRPGPRDTQYF

D: .
J: TRBJ2-7
V: TRBV20-1
CDR3: CSARDRGAGVYEQYF

D: TRBD2
J: TRBJ2-3
V: TRBV4-3
CDR3: CASSPITSGADTQYF

D: .
J: TRBJ1-2
V: TRBV20-1
CDR3: CSARVGMDYGYTF

D: TRBD2
J: TRBJ2-3
V: TRBV10-3
CDR3: CAISEASGSRADTQYF

D: TRBD1
J: TRBJ2-7
V: TRBV12-3/TRBV12-4
CDR3: CASSFPPGQGPYEQYF

D: .
J: TRBJ2-1
V: TRBV5-1
CDR3: CASSLEGWGQFF

D: TRBD1
J: TRBJ1-4
V: TRBV28
CDR3: CASSGQGGLEKLFF

D: .
J: TRBJ2-7
V: TRBV20-1
CDR3: CRASAWGEQYF

D: .
J: TRBJ2-7
V: TRBV25-1
CDR3: CASSVGSYEQYF

D: TRBD2
J: TRBJ2-3
V: TRBV11-2
CDR3: CASGAGERDTQYF

D: .
J: TRBJ1-2
V: TRBV12-3/TRBV12-4
CDR3: CASSSRGGVDGSNYGYTF

D: TRBD1
J: TRBJ1-5
V: TRBV7-9
CDR3: CASSFETGMGYSNQPQHF

D: TRBD2
J: TRBJ2-1
V: TRBV20-1
CDR3: CSASRLRGGNNEQFF

D: .
J: TRBJ2-3
V: TRBV12-3/TRBV12-4
CDR3: CASSFSRGDTQYF